The 13 T cell receptor beta chains below were found in one sample sequenced in a study of blood T cell repertoires in COVID-19. Repertoires were generated with immunoSEQ multiplex PCR, while TCRdb's copy carries only in-frame clones and drops some. Among about 260,000 clones, 88% were seen once, and the ten largest hold approximately 10%. Sequenced sample: peripheral blood. The receptors come from a woman aged 25 to 45 with COVID-19, enrolled during active disease.

This clone was seen only once. The rearrangement links TRBV6-5 to TRBJ1-2; 9 nucleotides match TRBD1. This CDR3 has 13 amino acids. V trimming: 5 bases; J trimming: 5 bases; junction bases outside the gene matches: 3. Germline CDR1 reads MNHEY; CDR2 reads SVGAGI. The CDR3 DNA follows: TGTGCCAGCAGTACAGGGGGCGTATATGGCTACACCTTC. Translation: CASSTGGVYGYTF.

This clone came up a few times. One end of the junction does not line up with germline, which may come from a read error. The rearrangement links TRBV7-9 to TRBJ1-4, with a possible D match to TRBD1 (5 bases). This CDR3 spans 15 amino acids. Germline V lookup: CDR1 SEHNR, CDR2 FQNEAQ (reference sequence). The CDR3, as DNA: TGTGCCAGCAGTTTAGGGGACTCGGGTAATGAAAAACTGTTTTTT. Amino acids: CASSLGDSGNEKLFF.

The chain employs TRBV4-3 and TRBJ2-3; 8 bases line up with TRBD1. The CDR3 runs to 15 residues. V shed 5 bases, J shed 3 bases, and the junction held 7 bases outside the gene matches. Germline CDR1 LGHNA, CDR2 YSLEER. The CDR3: CASSKKTGGTDTQYF. CDR3 nucleotides: TGCGCCAGCAGCAAAAAAACAGGGGGGACAGATACGCAGTATTTT.

The chain links TRBV7-9 to TRBJ2-7; 9 bases agree with TRBD2. CDR1 and CDR2 (germline): SEHNR, FQNEAQ (reference sequence). The CDR3 length is 15 residues. V was clipped by 1 base and J by 5 bases; unmatched bases: 6. CDR3 in DNA: TGTGCCAGCAGCTTAGTGCGGGAGGGTGATCACGAGCAGTACTTC. Translation gives CASSLVREGDHEQYF.

V is TRBV18 and J is TRBJ1-1; 7 bases align to TRBD1. CDR1 and CDR2 from the germline V gene are KGHSH and LQKENI. The CDR3 is 15 residues long. V lost 5 bases, J lost 0 bases, and 6 bases stayed unmatched. The CDR3 protein is CASSATTGMNTEAFF. The CDR3 DNA follows: TGTGCCAGCTCAGCAACGACAGGGATGAACACTGAAGCTTTCTTT. Supplemented by reference TRBV18 and TRBJ1-1, the full variable domain reads NAGVMQNPRHLVRRRGQEARLRCSPMKGHSHVYWYRQLPEEGLKFMVYLQKENIIDESGMPKERFSAEFPKEGPSILRIQQVVRGDSAAYFCASSATTGMNTEAFFGQGTRLTVV.

V gene TRBV28 combines with J gene TRBJ1-1; 7 bases are a match to TRBD1. The germline CDR1 and CDR2 sequences are MDHEN and SYDVKM. The CDR3 spans 15 residues. V gave up 5 bases and J gave up 1 base; unmatched junction bases: 7. This CDR3 is CASSTSGGRNTEAFF. As DNA, the CDR3 is TGTGCCAGCAGTACGTCAGGGGGGCGGAACACTGAAGCTTTCTTT.

J is TRBJ2-1 and V is TRBV11-2; tentatively, D is TRBD1 (5 bases). V was trimmed by 2 bases and J by 0 bases, leaving 11 bases between them. Germline CDR1 is SGHAT and CDR2 is FQNNGV. CDR3 size: 16 residues. DNA for the CDR3: TGTGCCAGCAGCTTACGCGGAGACAGCTCCTACAATGAGCAGTTCTTC. Its protein is CASSLRGDSSYNEQFF.

In DNA, the CDR3 is TGTGCCAGCAGCCAAACAGGGGGGGTGGCCCCCGGTTCACCCCTCCACTTT. Translation gives CASSQTGGVAPGSPLHF. The rearrangement uses TRBV3-1 (or the pseudogene TRBV3-2) and TRBJ1-6; 8 positions match TRBD1. The germline V gene has CDR1 LGHDT and CDR2 YNNKEL (reference sequence). CDR3 length: 17 amino acids. V lost 2 bases and J lost 9; bases outside the gene matches: 12.

The V call is TRBV24-1, the J call TRBJ2-3; possible D gene TRBD1, 6 bases. The V gene's germline CDR1 is KGHDR and CDR2 SFDVKD. V lost 5 bases and J lost 9, with 17 bases in between. The CDR3 runs to 14 residues. CDR3 protein: CATSGTVSTQTQYF. The CDR3 DNA sequence: TGTGCCACCAGTGGGACAGTTTCGACCCAGACGCAGTATTTT.

The rearrangement links TRBV5-1 to TRBJ2-2; 9 positions agree with TRBD1. This CDR3 spans 15 amino acids. CDR1 is SGHRS and CDR2 is YFSETQ in the germline V gene. V gave up 4 bases and J gave up 5 bases; unmatched junction bases: 6. DNA of the CDR3: TGCGCCAGCAGCCTCCAGGACAGGGGAACCGGGGAGCTGTTTTTT. Its protein is CASSLQDRGTGELFF. The full variable domain, completed using reference TRBV5-1 and TRBJ2-2, is KAGVTQTPRYLIKTRGQQVTLSCSPISGHRSVSWYQQTPGQGLQFLFEYFSETQRNKGNFPGRFSGRQFSNSRSEMNVSTLELGDSALYLCASSLQDRGTGELFFGEGSRLTVL.

The chain uses TRBV29-1 and TRBJ1-2, with D possibly being TRBD1 (5 bases). V gave up 2 bases and J gave up 3 bases, with 13 bases separating them. CDR1 SQVTM and CDR2 ANQGSEA come from the germline V gene. The CDR3 is made up of 14 amino acids. In nucleotides, the CDR3 is TGCAGCGTTGAACTCGGGGGTCGCGACTATGGCTACACCTTC. Its protein product is CSVELGGRDYGYTF.

This clone was observed once. The gene calls are TRBV6-2 or TRBV6-3 and TRBJ2-1; 8 bases agree with TRBD2. This CDR3 contains 15 residues. CDR1 MNHEY and CDR2 SVGEGT come from the germline V gene. V trimming: 7 bases; J trimming: 3 bases; junction bases outside the gene matches: 8. CDR3 in amino acids: CASTPLAGGYNEQFF. Here the CDR3 DNA reads TGTGCCAGCACCCCTCTCGCGGGAGGCTACAATGAGCAGTTCTTC.

The chain links TRBV7-2 to TRBJ2-5, with TRBD2 matching over 16 bases. V lost 5 bases and J lost 5; bases outside the gene matches: 5. This CDR3 has 16 amino acids. The germline CDR1 and CDR2 sequences are SGHTA and FQGNSA. The CDR3 reads CASSPGTSGRVETQYF. The CDR3 coding sequence is TGTGCCAGCAGCCCTGGGACTAGCGGGAGGGTGGAGACCCAGTACTTC.